This T cell receptor (beta chain) stems from a study of blood T cell repertoires in COVID-19. About the study: PBMCs, B-cell-depleted T cells, or T cells were the source of the cDNA or gDNA that made up the material.

In the source study's methods: How many nucleated cells were present was estimated from reference gene primer amplification. Method: immunoSEQ multiplex PCR; TCRdb's copy keeps in-frame clones and lacks some. V and J calls and clone size come straight from that table; D and trimming were deduced from the DNA. This repertoire shows tens of thousands of clones, less than 80% found once; its top ten account for over 30%. Sequencing used peripheral blood. This TCR came from a human donor in a cohort sampled during active COVID-19.

The CDR3 DNA follows: TGTGCCAGTAGTGACAGCCTCGTGGGGCCCCAGCATTTT. This encodes CASSDSLVGPQHF. V usage is TRBV19 and J usage is TRBJ1-5; TRBD1 is a possible D gene (5 bases). This CDR3 spans 13 amino acids. Germline CDR1 LNHDA, CDR2 SQIVND (reference sequence). Trimming took 5 bases from V and 9 from J, leaving 14 bases between them.